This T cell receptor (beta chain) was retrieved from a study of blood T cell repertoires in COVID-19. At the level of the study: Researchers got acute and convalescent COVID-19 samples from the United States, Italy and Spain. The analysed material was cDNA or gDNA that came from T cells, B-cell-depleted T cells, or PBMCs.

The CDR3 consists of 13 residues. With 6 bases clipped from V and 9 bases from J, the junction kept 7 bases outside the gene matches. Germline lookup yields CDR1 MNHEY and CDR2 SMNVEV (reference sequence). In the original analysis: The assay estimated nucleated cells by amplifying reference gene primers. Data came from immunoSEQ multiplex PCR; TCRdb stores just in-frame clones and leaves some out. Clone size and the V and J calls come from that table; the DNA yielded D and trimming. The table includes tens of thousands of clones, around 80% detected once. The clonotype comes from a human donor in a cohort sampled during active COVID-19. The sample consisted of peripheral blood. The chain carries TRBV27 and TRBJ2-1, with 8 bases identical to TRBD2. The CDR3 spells CASSPGLDGEQFF. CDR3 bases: TGTGCCAGCAGCCCGGGACTAGACGGTGAGCAGTTCTTC.